This TCR beta chain is drawn from a study of blood T cell repertoires in COVID-19. For the study at large: Samples came from the United States, Italy and Spain, spanning acute and convalescent COVID-19.

The CDR3 runs to 14 residues. Germline CDR1 MRHNA, CDR2 SNTAGT. V lost 5 bases, J lost 1 base, and 11 bases lay in between. Some clones are missing from TCRdb's copy, which holds only in-frame ones; the method was immunoSEQ multiplex PCR. The table has more than 250,000 clones, more than 70% seen once; the top ten hold 5% to 7%. This chain joins TRBV6-4 and TRBJ1-2, with D possibly TRBD1 on 5 matching bases. Sequencing input: peripheral blood. The receptor's source is a man between 18 and 29 years old who had recovered from COVID-19. This CDR3 reads CASSRQRLNYGYTF. As DNA, the CDR3 is TGTGCCAGCAGTCGACAGAGACTTAACTATGGCTACACCTTC.